The rows below give T cell receptor beta chains drawn from one sample of a study of blood T cell repertoires in COVID-19. TCRdb's copy holds only in-frame clones and misses some; the assay was immunoSEQ multiplex PCR. This sample yields over 250,000 clones, of which less than 90% are seen a single time; about an eighth belongs to the top ten. The sequencing sample was made of peripheral blood. These receptors were obtained from a woman in her 70s with COVID-19, enrolled during active disease. The CDR3 runs from the conserved cysteine through the conserved F or W. The order of the fields is V gene, J gene, clone size, D gene, CDR3 DNA, CDR3 protein. The D gene is left open where the match is weak. Some rows mark clone size as missing; the rest say once, few, many or name a class of expanded clone.

v_gene: TRBV21-1; j_gene: TRBJ1-2; abundance: NA; d_gene: NA; CDR3nt: TGTGCCAGCAGGGGACAGGGACTGTATGGCTACACCTTC; CDR3aa: CASRGQGLYGYTF
v_gene: TRBV6-6; j_gene: TRBJ1-2; abundance: NA; d_gene: NA; CDR3nt: TGTGCGGTGGGGCTCTATGGCTACACCTTC; CDR3aa: CAVGLYGYTF
v_gene: TRBV12-3/TRBV12-4; j_gene: TRBJ2-1; abundance: NA; d_gene: TRBD1; CDR3nt: TGTGCCAGCAGTTTGGCTACAGGGGCCGAGCAGTTCTTC; CDR3aa: CASSLATGAEQFF
v_gene: TRBV19; j_gene: TRBJ1-2; abundance: NA; d_gene: TRBD1; CDR3nt: TGTGCCAGTAGACACCGGGACAGGGTCTATGGCTACACCTTC; CDR3aa: CASRHRDRVYGYTF
v_gene: TRBV6-5; j_gene: TRBJ1-3; abundance: NA; d_gene: TRBD1; CDR3nt: TGTGCCAGCAGTTACTCGAGTCAGACAGGGGCAAACACCATATATTTT; CDR3aa: CASSYSSQTGANTIYF
v_gene: TRBV18; j_gene: TRBJ1-6; abundance: NA; d_gene: TRBD1; CDR3nt: TGTGCCAGCTCACCGACAGGGTGGGGCTCCTATAATTCACCCCTCCACTTT; CDR3aa: CASSPTGWGSYNSPLHF
v_gene: TRBV7-2; j_gene: TRBJ1-1; abundance: NA; d_gene: NA; CDR3nt: TGTGCCAGCAGGGGAGAAGGGCCTGAAGCTTTCTTT; CDR3aa: CASRGEGPEAFF
v_gene: TRBV5-1; j_gene: TRBJ2-5; abundance: few; d_gene: NA; CDR3nt: TGCGCCAGCAGTCTTGGACCGGGAACTCAAGAGACCCAGTACTTC; CDR3aa: CASSLGPGTQETQYF
v_gene: TRBV13; j_gene: TRBJ1-5; abundance: NA; d_gene: NA; CDR3nt: TGTGCCAGCAGCCGCGCGGGGGGCAATCAGCCCCAGCATTTT; CDR3aa: CASSRAGGNQPQHF
v_gene: TRBV5-6; j_gene: TRBJ2-3; abundance: few; d_gene: TRBD1; CDR3nt: TGTGCCAGCAGCCGGGGACAGGGTGTCTGGGATACGCAGTATTTT; CDR3aa: CASSRGQGVWDTQYF
v_gene: TRBV19; j_gene: TRBJ2-7; abundance: NA; d_gene: NA; CDR3nt: TGTGCCAGTAGTATCGCCAGGGGATCCTACGAGCAGTACTTC; CDR3aa: CASSIARGSYEQYF
v_gene: TRBV5-8; j_gene: TRBJ2-3; abundance: NA; d_gene: TRBD2; CDR3nt: TGTGCCAGCAGCTCTGCCCGGACTAGCGGGGGGCGAAAAGGGGGTGTGCAGTATTTT; CDR3aa: CASSSARTSGGRKGGVQYF
v_gene: TRBV6-5; j_gene: TRBJ2-1; abundance: NA; d_gene: TRBD2; CDR3nt: TGTGCCAGCAGTTATAGCGGGGGGAGGCATGAGCAGTTCTTC; CDR3aa: CASSYSGGRHEQFF